Listed below are T cell receptor beta chains from one sample, sequenced in a study of glioma-infiltrating T cells after dendritic cell vaccination. This table comes from immunoSEQ multiplex PCR, and its TCRdb copy is limited to in-frame clones, with some not included. Among 80,000 to 100,000 clones listed, approximately 84% were seen once. The sample here was blood, taken after dendritic cell vaccination. These receptors came from a human donor with glioblastoma. The CDR3 runs from the conserved cysteine through the conserved F or W. Each record gives: V gene, clone size, J gene, D gene, CDR3 protein, CDR3 DNA. The D gene is left open where the match is weak. Clone size is given for some rows only: seen once, a few or many times, or a class if the clone is expanded.

>TRBV6-5|.|TRBJ1-3|.
CASSLIQGHGNTIYF
TGTGCCAGCAGTTTGATCCAGGGGCATGGAAACACCATATATTTT
>TRBV5-1|.|TRBJ2-7|TRBD1
CASSLVQGARNEQYF
TGCGCCAGCAGCTTGGTTCAGGGGGCGCGGAACGAGCAGTACTTC
>TRBV9|.|TRBJ1-1|.
CASAPDRGTEAFF
TGTGCCAGCGCTCCCGACCGAGGAACTGAAGCTTTCTTT
>TRBV6-6|once|TRBJ1-3|.
CASSYSGGSGNTIYF
TGTGCCAGCAGTTACTCAGGGGGCTCTGGAAACACCATATATTTT
>TRBV5-1|.|TRBJ2-1|TRBD2
CASSLKLAGRNEQFF
TGCGCCAGCAGCTTGAAACTAGCGGGTCGCAATGAGCAGTTCTTC
>TRBV28|.|TRBJ1-2|.
CASSLGYREAGYTF
TGTGCCAGCAGTTTAGGGTACAGGGAAGCTGGCTACACCTTC
>TRBV5-1|.|TRBJ1-1|.
CASSLGGGTEAFF
TGCGCCAGCAGCTTGGGTGGAGGCACTGAAGCTTTCTTT
>TRBV18|.|TRBJ1-1|.
CASSPGRTSNTEAFF
TGTGCCAGCTCACCCGGTCGGACATCGAACACTGAAGCTTTCTTT
>TRBV6-4|.|TRBJ2-7|.
CASSDPGRAYEQYF
TGTGCCAGCAGTGACCCGGGGAGAGCGTACGAGCAGTACTTC
>TRBV5-1|.|TRBJ1-6|.
CASRADRNSPLHF
TGCGCCAGCAGGGCAGATCGCAATTCACCCCTCCACTTT
>TRBV5-5|.|TRBJ1-2|.
CASSLVTGLNYGYTF
TGTGCCAGCAGCTTAGTTACAGGGCTTAACTATGGCTACACCTTC
>TRBV7-2|.|TRBJ1-5|.
CASSLARGNQPQHF
TGTGCCAGCAGCTTGGCCCGGGGGAATCAGCCCCAGCATTTT
>TRBV18|.|TRBJ2-3|.
CASSPWNRAEGDTQYF
TGTGCCAGCTCACCATGGAACCGAGCAGAGGGAGATACGCAGTATTTT
>TRBV5-4|.|TRBJ1-5|.
CASRPPQGGYQPQHF
TGTGCCAGCCGGCCCCCACAGGGTGGGTATCAGCCCCAGCATTTT
>TRBV6-4|.|TRBJ1-4|TRBD1
CASRTRGQGCEKLFF
TGTGCCAGCCGGACTAGAGGACAGGGGTGCGAAAAACTGTTTTTT
>TRBV5-1|.|TRBJ1-1|.
CASSLALGLMNTEAFF
TGCGCCAGCAGCTTGGCTCTGGGCCTCATGAACACTGAAGCTTTCTTT
>TRBV30|.|TRBJ2-1|TRBD2
CAWSGTSTSGGAYNEQFF
TGTGCCTGGAGTGGAACCTCGACTAGCGGGGGGGCGTACAATGAGCAGTTCTTC
>TRBV7-8|.|TRBJ2-1|.
CASSLGQGGSDEQFF
TGTGCCAGCAGCTTAGGACAGGGAGGAAGCGATGAGCAGTTCTTC
>TRBV7-2|.|TRBJ2-2|TRBD2
CASSYRSSGGGNTGELFF
TGTGCCAGCAGCTACCGGAGTAGCGGGGGAGGGAACACCGGGGAGCTGTTTTTT
>TRBV28|.|TRBJ2-3|.
CASSPNAFLDGADTQYF
TGTGCCAGCAGCCCCAATGCCTTCTTGGACGGGGCAGATACGCAGTATTTT
>TRBV7-3|.|TRBJ1-2|.
CASSLGGTGKNYGYTF
TGTGCCAGCAGCTTGGGGGGGACGGGTAAAAACTATGGCTACACCTTC
>TRBV27|.|TRBJ1-2|.
CASKHTGGNGYTF
TGTGCCAGCAAGCACACGGGAGGGAATGGCTACACCTTC
>TRBV19|.|TRBJ1-4|.
CASSISSNNEKLFF
TGTGCCAGTAGTATTTCGAGCAATAATGAAAAACTGTTTTTT
>TRBV2|once|TRBJ2-2|TRBD2
CASSGSGVSTGELFF
TGTGCCAGCAGCGGTAGCGGGGTTTCCACCGGGGAGCTGTTTTTT
>TRBV5-6|few|TRBJ1-2|TRBD1
CASSWTPPGTVANYGYTF
TGTGCCAGCAGCTGGACGCCGCCCGGGACAGTAGCTAACTATGGCTACACCTTC
>TRBV5-1|.|TRBJ2-3|TRBD2
CASSFFGGGAVDTQYF
TGCGCCAGCAGCTTTTTTGGCGGGGGGGCAGTAGATACGCAGTATTTT
>TRBV5-1|.|TRBJ2-1|TRBD2
CASSYTGLSGVYNEQFF
TGCGCCAGCAGCTACACCGGACTAAGCGGGGTCTACAATGAGCAGTTCTTC
>TRBV2|.|TRBJ2-1|.
CASSGDFYHEQFF
TGTGCCAGCAGTGGGGACTTCTATCATGAGCAGTTCTTC
>TRBV7-9|.|TRBJ1-6|.
CASSLRGLSNSPLHF
TGTGCCAGCAGCTTAAGAGGGCTTTCTAATTCACCCCTCCACTTT
>TRBV5-6|.|TRBJ2-7|TRBD1
CASSLPGQENSYEQYF
TGTGCCAGCAGCTTACCGGGACAGGAGAACTCCTACGAGCAGTACTTC
>TRBV5-1|.|TRBJ2-5|.
CASTEGGQETQYF
TGCGCCAGCACTGAAGGAGGCCAAGAGACCCAGTACTTC
>TRBV25-1|.|TRBJ2-1|.
CASSEEGRLGGEYNEQFF
TGTGCCAGCAGTGAAGAGGGTCGACTAGGGGGGGAGTACAATGAGCAGTTCTTC
>TRBV20-1|.|TRBJ2-5|.
CSARPKETQYF
TGCAGTGCTAGACCAAAAGAGACCCAGTACTTC
>TRBV10-1|.|TRBJ1-1|.
CASSRDENTEAFF
TGCGCCAGCAGCCGCGATGAGAACACTGAAGCTTTCTTT